This T cell receptor beta chain derives from a study of OX40 agonist ivuxolimab in advanced cancers. On the study more broadly: Patients got intravenous ivuxolimab at 0.01 to 10 mg/kg every 2 weeks.

Details on this clone: Its target is unknown.

Notes on the study in general: Among the lowest peripheral clonal expansion occurred in 0.1-3.0 mg/kg partial responders. Circulating CD4+ and CD8+ T cells showed clonal expansion by week 6 at 0.1 to 3.0 mg/kg.

The CDR3 contains 15 residues. V lost 1 base and J 2 bases, leaving 12 bases between the germline ends. Germline CDR1 reads SGHAT; CDR2 reads FQNNGV. The data were produced by immunoSEQ multiplex PCR, yet TCRdb's version contains in-frame clones alone and is incomplete. The repertoire includes about 35,000 clones, roughly 84% of them detected once, and 1.5% to 2% sits in the top ten. Sequencing was performed on CD4+ or CD8+ T cells sorted from blood, taken in a trial of the OX40 agonist ivuxolimab. V usage is TRBV11-2 and J usage is TRBJ2-7; D is perhaps TRBD1 (7 bases). The receptor comes from an adult with an advanced solid tumor such as melanoma, head and neck, liver or kidney cancer. CDR3 amino acids: CASSLGGGTAYEQYF. CDR3 bases: TGTGCCAGCAGCTTAGGTGGCGGGACAGCCTACGAGCAGTACTTC.